The 2 T cell receptor beta chains below were found in one sample sequenced in a study of blood T cell repertoires in COVID-19 (dated by TCRdb to about 2020). Library preparation used the immunoSEQ multiplex PCR assay. In TCRdb, the immuneACCESS table is reduced to in-frame sequences with V and J assigned. These tables do not hold every clone; where another copy was compared, an unresolved V gene accounts for under half, and the others remain unexplained. This sample has 200,000 to 300,000 clones in its table, and around 83% of those were observed once. The biggest ten clones account for about 1.5% of the sample. The sequencing sample was made of peripheral blood. The origin of the receptors is a middle-aged woman who had recovered from COVID-19.

This clone was counted only a few times. The chain joins TRBV7-3 to TRBJ2-7, with D tentatively TRBD1 (6 bases). V lost 6 bases, J lost 0 bases, and 12 bases lay in between. The CDR3 runs 14 residues. Per germline, CDR1 SGHTA and CDR2 FQGTGA. The CDR3 sequence is CASSPDRSSYEQYF. CDR3 DNA sequence: TGTGCCAGCAGTCCCGACAGGAGCTCCTACGAGCAGTACTTC.

The genes are TRBV20-1 and TRBJ1-1; tentatively, D is TRBD1 (6 bases). The CDR3 spans 11 residues. The germline V gene has CDR1 DFQATT and CDR2 SNEGSKA (reference sequence). Deletions cut 2 bases from V and 9 bases from J, with 10 bases between. The CDR3 region is CSARQDRQAFF. CDR3 DNA sequence: TGCAGTGCTAGACAAGACAGGCAAGCTTTCTTT.